The clone carrying this T cell receptor beta chain was counted a single time. As yet, its antigen is unknown. The data derive from a study of T cells after posttransplantation cyclophosphamide. Study-level points and caveats: Blood and skin or GI T cell repertoires showed limited TRB overlap. Recipient CMV seropositivity and CMV reactivation strongly tracked TRB clonality. Later blood repertoires were often dominated by clones from the donor CD8+ memory compartment.

Data came from immunoSEQ multiplex PCR; TCRdb stores just in-frame clones and leaves some out. The sample has under 15,000 clones, around 81% seen once; the top ten hold under 0.9%. The V segment lost 5 bases and the J segment 1 base; nucleotides outside the gene matches: 4. Looked up from germline, CDR1 is SEHNR and CDR2 is FQNEAQ (reference sequence). This CDR3 spans 14 amino acids. The related graft donor's blood sample was taken on the day of bone marrow donation. The rearrangement uses TRBV7-9 and TRBJ2-5; 7 nucleotides agree with TRBD2. The sequence came from a man aged 45-65 years in good health, CMV-negative, and a related stem cell transplant donor. Input material: memory CD4+ T cells sorted from PBMCs. In DNA form, the CDR3 reads TGTGCCAGCAGCCCCCTAGCGGTCCAAGAGACCCAGTACTTC. Amino acid sequence: CASSPLAVQETQYF. Using reference TRBV7-9 and TRBJ2-5 for the parts outside the CDR3, the full variable domain is DTGVSQNPRHKITKRGQNVTFRCDPISEHNRLYWYRQTLGQGPEFLTYFQNEAQLEKSRLLSDRFSAERPKGSFSTLEIQRTEQGDSAMYLCASSPLAVQETQYFGPGTRLLVL.